The subject of this entry is one T cell receptor (beta chain). This clonotype was seen many times. Its antigen remains unidentified. No base quality information exists; no much larger clone differs at one position. Preparation of the library involved 5' RACE. TCRdb lists the instrument as Illumina HiSeq 2500. A second PCR of about 6 to 12 cycles was run with a J-beta primer mix and a sample-barcoded 5' primer. Each TCR beta cDNA molecule received a unique molecular identifier from a template-switch 5' adaptor carrying 12 random nucleotides. Each sample yielded at least 2.5 million CDR3-containing paired-end reads. The Mint cDNA synthesis kit, primed by a TRBC-specific oligonucleotide, was used to synthesize first-strand cDNA from all RNA. All cDNA was treated with uracil-DNA glycosylase and then went through a first 18-cycle PCR with the universal primers M1SS and BC2_uni_R. The original pipeline was this. Normalization of each sample was performed by random selection of 1 million high-quality reads, each carrying a distinct molecular identifier. Reads sharing molecular identifiers were discarded rather than binned into consensus sequences. CDR3 identification, clonotype clustering and error correction used MiTCR with a Q25 quality threshold and the strictest error-elimination algorithm. Lower-bound total TCR beta diversity was estimated with a nonparametric unseen species model using Euler transformation. TCRdb reprocessed the public reads (quality trimming at Q25 with fastp, clone calling with MiXCR) and kept in-frame beta chains. Each CDR3 protein gets just one entry, which takes the most common genes and DNA from the rows behind it. These V and J calls rely on TCRdb rather than the paper's analysis. The table for this sample lists some 760,000 distinct CDR3 sequences; 25% of them were counted only once. The leading ten clones occupy under 4.5% of the sample.

Systemically healthy Caucasian individuals from Russia, some 40 in total and aged roughly 6 to 100 years, were included as donors. Each donor gave around 9 milliliters of peripheral blood, collected into EDTA-treated Vacutainer tubes. PBMCs were isolated by Ficoll-Paque density-gradient centrifugation, with at least 6 million obtained per sample. Trizol reagent was used to extract total RNA from the PBMCs, yielding at least 6 micrograms per sample. The percentages of naive CD45RAhigh/CD27high T cells were determined by flow cytometry on a PBMC aliquot from every donor. CDR1 and CDR2, looked up from the germline V gene, are MNHEY and SVGEGT. Spanning cysteine to phenylalanine, the CDR3 consists of 13 amino acids. The kept DNA is CDR3 alone, 39 bases in frame from the first base. The junction shows trimming of 2 bases on V and 2 bases on J, plus 7 bases between the germline ends. This entry belongs to a study of blood T cells in healthy people across ages (dated by TCRdb to the mid-2010s). Concerning the study at large: In model experiments, template switching captured roughly one uniquely barcoded TCR beta cDNA molecule for every two T cells. To track age-related changes in TCR beta repertoire diversity, the study relied on deep sequencing normalized with unique cDNA molecular identifiers. The study analyzed two additional independent replicas of 1 million unique cDNA reads from the same blood draw for two donors, one aged 18 to 30 and one aged 80 or older. Four age groups were formed from the donors: young (average roughly 15 years), middle-aged (just under 40), aged (around 62) and long-lived (approximately 78).

The paper as a whole reports these results and caveats: There was a strong correlation between observed TCR beta diversity and the percentage of naive T cells measured by flow cytometry. Estimates of total diversity based on one million sequenced T cells were regarded as lower bounds and as underestimates. Because the CMV infection status of the donors was unknown, age-related changes in expanded clonotypes may potentially have been confounded. As age increased, observed TCR beta diversity per million T cells dropped in a roughly linear way, and a significant reduction was already evident by age around 41. Compared with the aged group, more naive CD4+ T cells, fewer expanded clones and increased TCR diversity were shown by the long-lived group, suggesting age selection. Conclusive comparison of naive and antigen-experienced compartments was prevented by the profiling of bulk unsorted PBMCs.

In addition, the sample was reused for a study of T cells of mothers and their children. The second study's paper adds: Nine systemically healthy Caucasian individuals, comprising three mothers and their six children, were included as donors. cDNA synthesis consumed the entire amount of extracted RNA, loaded at about 1.6 ug RNA in each 15 ul reaction. Sample barcodes and 2-4 random nucleotides were added via the M1S primer in the second PCR. More than 8 million TCR beta CDR3 reads were obtained from each mother, and about 3 million reads were obtained from each child. Thymic selection shapes the output of TCR recombination in a similar way in related and unrelated pairs, and inherited differences have a minor effect. Related mother-child pairs always showed normalized repertoire overlap that was slightly higher than in unrelated mother-child pairs, though the difference was never significant. No persistent microchimeric T cell clones were found, with a detection sensitivity of 85 to 100 clones per million clonotypes. Deep NGS was used in the study to compare the TCR beta repertoires of mothers and children and to look for features that separate related mother-child pairs from unrelated individuals. On average, the children were about 10 +/- 4 years old, while the mothers were around 42 +/- 4 years old. After adapter ligation was performed with NEBNext reagents, the libraries were sequenced on an Illumina HiSeq 2000 with 100+100 nt paired-end reads. To prevent cross-contamination, the mother and child libraries were prepared a month apart and were sequenced in separate runs. Between roughly 450,000 and 2,000,000 distinct TCR beta clonotypes were identified per donor. Naive TCR beta clonotypes were estimated from low-frequency clonotypes matched to each donor's FACS-determined naive share, without sorting.

The sample was blood. This TCR was sampled from a boy aged 5-17 years in good health. The chain uses TRBV6-2 or TRBV6-3 and TRBJ2-7; the best D guess is TRBD1, with 6 bases matching. The CDR3 protein: CASSYGQTYEQYF. In nucleotides, the sequence is TGTGCCAGCAGTTACGGACAGACCTACGAGCAGTACTTC.